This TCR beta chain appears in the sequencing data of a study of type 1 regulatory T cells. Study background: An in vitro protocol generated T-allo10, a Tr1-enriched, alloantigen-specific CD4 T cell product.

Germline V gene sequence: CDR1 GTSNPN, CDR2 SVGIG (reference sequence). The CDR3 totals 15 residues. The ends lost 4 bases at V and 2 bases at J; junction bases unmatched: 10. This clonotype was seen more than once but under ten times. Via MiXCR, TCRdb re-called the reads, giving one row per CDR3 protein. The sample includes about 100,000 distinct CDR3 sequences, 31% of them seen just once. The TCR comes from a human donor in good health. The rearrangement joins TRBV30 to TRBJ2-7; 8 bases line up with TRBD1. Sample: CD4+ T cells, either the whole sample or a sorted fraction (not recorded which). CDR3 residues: CAWTPRTTGAYEQYF. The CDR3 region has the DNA TGTGCCTGGACGCCCCGGACGACAGGGGCCTACGAGCAGTACTTC.